This T cell receptor (beta chain) derives from a study of CD8+ T cells in alopecia areata. Study as a whole: It was oral tofacitinib, at 5 to 10 mg twice daily, that treated patients received.

As part of sample collection, lesional scalp punch biopsies and peripheral blood were taken from alopecia areata patients. Germline V gives CDR1 GTSNPN, CDR2 SVGIG (reference sequence). The CDR3 runs 14 residues. V shed 0 bases and J shed 2 bases, with 10 bases lying between them. Only one count was recorded for this clone. RNA was isolated and reverse transcribed to cDNA, the sequencing template. Profiling relied on immunoSEQ multiplex PCR, and the TCRdb table lists in-frame clones only, not all of them. This table holds about 180,000 clones, 50% to 60% found once. This clonotype was sampled from a human donor with alopecia areata. The sequenced sample was CD4+ T cells sorted from blood, obtained at week 0. The V and J genes are TRBV30 and TRBJ1-2; D is undetermined. For the CDR3, the DNA is TGTGCCTGGAGTGTACGGTGGCAGAACTATGGCTACACCTTC. Residues: CAWSVRWQNYGYTF.